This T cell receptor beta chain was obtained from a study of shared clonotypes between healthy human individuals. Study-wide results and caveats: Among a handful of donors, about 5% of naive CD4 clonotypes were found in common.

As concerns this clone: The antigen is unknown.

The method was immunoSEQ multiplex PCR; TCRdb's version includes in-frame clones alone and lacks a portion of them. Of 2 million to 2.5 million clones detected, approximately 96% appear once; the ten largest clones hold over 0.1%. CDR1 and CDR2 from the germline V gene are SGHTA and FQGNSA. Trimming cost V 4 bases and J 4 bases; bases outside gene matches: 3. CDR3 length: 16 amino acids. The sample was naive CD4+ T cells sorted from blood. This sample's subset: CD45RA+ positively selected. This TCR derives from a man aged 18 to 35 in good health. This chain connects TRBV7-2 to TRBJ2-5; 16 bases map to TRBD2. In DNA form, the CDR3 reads TGTGCCAGCAGCTGGGGACTAGCGGGAGGGCTAGAGACCCAGTACTTC. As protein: CASSWGLAGGLETQYF.